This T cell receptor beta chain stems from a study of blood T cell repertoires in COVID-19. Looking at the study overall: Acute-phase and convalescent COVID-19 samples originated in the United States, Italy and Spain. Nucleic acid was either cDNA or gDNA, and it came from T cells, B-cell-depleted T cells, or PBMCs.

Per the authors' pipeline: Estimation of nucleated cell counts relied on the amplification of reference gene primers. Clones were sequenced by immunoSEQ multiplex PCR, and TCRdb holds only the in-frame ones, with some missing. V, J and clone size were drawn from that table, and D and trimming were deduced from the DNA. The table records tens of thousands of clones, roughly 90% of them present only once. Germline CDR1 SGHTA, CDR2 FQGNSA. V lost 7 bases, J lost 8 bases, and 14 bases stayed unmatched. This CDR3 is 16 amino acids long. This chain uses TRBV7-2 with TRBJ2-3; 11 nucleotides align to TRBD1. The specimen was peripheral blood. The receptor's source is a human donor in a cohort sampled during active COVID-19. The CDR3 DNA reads TGTGCCAGCACCAAGACCGGGACAGGGGGAGTCGGTACGCAGTATTTT. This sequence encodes CASTKTGTGGVGTQYF.